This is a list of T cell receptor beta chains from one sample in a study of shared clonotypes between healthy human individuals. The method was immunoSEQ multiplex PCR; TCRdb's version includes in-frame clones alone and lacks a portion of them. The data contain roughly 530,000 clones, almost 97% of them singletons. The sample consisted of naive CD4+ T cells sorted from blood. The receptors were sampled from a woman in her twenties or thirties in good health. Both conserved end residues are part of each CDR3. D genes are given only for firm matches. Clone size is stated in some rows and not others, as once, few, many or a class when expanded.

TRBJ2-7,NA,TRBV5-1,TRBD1,CASSLAGQGPYEQYF,TGCGCCAGCAGCTTGGCGGGACAGGGGCCCTACGAGCAGTACTTC
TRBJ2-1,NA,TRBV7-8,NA,CASSLDKGSEQFF,TGTGCCAGCAGCTTAGATAAGGGGTCCGAGCAGTTCTTC
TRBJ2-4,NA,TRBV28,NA,CASSLARNIQYF,TGTGCCAGCAGTTTAGCCCGAAACATTCAGTACTTC
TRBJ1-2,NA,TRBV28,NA,CASSLVGYGYTF,TGTGCCAGCAGCCTGGTTGGCTATGGCTACACCTTC
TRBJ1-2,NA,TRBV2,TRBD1,CASRGQSLNYGYTF,TGTGCCAGCAGGGGACAGAGCCTTAACTATGGCTACACCTTC
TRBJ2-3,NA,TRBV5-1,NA,CASSLEISTDTQYF,TGCGCCAGCAGCCTCGAAATCAGCACAGATACGCAGTATTTT
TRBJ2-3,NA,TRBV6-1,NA,CASSELGGSITDTQYF,TGTGCCAGCAGTGAATTGGGGGGCTCTATTACAGATACGCAGTATTTT
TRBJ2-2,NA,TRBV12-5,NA,CASGVGPANTGELFF,TGTGCTAGTGGGGTAGGTCCCGCGAACACCGGGGAGCTGTTTTTT
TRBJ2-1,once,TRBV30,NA,CAWSVRGGGEFYNEQFF,TGTGCCTGGAGTGTACGAGGAGGGGGCGAATTCTACAATGAGCAGTTCTTC
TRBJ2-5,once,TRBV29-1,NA,CSVVNRDKQETQYF,TGCAGCGTCGTGAACCGGGACAAGCAAGAGACCCAGTACTTC
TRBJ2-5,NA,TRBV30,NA,CAWSIQPQKTQYF,TGTGCCTGGAGTATTCAACCCCAGAAGACCCAGTACTTC
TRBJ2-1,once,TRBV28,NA,CASSLPGIPTDNEQFF,TGTGCCAGCAGTTTACCCGGGATACCTACCGACAATGAGCAGTTCTTC
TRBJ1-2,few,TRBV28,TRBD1,CASSPGTGGHYGYTF,TGTGCCAGCAGTCCAGGGACAGGGGGGCACTATGGCTACACCTTC
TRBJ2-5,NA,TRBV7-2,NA,CASSLNGDQETQYF,TGTGCCAGCAGCTTAAACGGTGACCAAGAGACCCAGTACTTC
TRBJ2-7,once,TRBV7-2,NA,CASSLDYANYEQYF,TGTGCCAGCAGCTTAGATTACGCCAACTACGAGCAGTACTTC
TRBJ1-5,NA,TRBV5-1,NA,CASSSGGSNQPQHF,TGCGCCAGCAGCTCCGGTGGGAGCAATCAGCCCCAGCATTTT
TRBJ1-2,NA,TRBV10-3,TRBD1,CAISEGTVFYGYTF,TGTGCCATCAGTGAGGGGACAGTATTCTATGGCTACACCTTC
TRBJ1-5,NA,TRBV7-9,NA,CASSQEGRGGQHF,TGTGCCAGCAGCCAGGAGGGGAGGGGAGGCCAGCATTTT
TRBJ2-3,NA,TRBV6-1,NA,CASSQNRAATDTQYF,TGTGCCAGCAGCCAAAACAGGGCCGCTACAGATACGCAGTATTTT
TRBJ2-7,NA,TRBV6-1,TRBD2,CASSEIDRSSGFTYEQYF,TGTGCCAGCAGTGAGATCGATAGGTCTAGCGGGTTCACCTACGAGCAGTACTTC
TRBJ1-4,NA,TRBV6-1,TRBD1,CASGRTGEKLFF,TGTGCCAGCGGACGGACAGGAGAAAAACTGTTTTTT
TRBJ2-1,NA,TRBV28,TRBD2,CASSSPVSVGLAGQNEQFF,TGTGCCAGCAGTTCCCCGGTGAGCGTGGGACTAGCGGGACAGAATGAGCAGTTCTTC
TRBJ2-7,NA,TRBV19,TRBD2,CASSIGDPGLARPYEQYF,TGTGCCAGTAGTATAGGGGACCCGGGACTAGCGCGTCCCTACGAGCAGTACTTC
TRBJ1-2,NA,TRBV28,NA,CASRKPGYRIYGYTF,TGTGCCAGCAGAAAACCAGGGTATCGTATCTATGGCTACACCTTC
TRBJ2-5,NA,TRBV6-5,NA,CASSYGRSNLQETQYF,TGTGCCAGCAGTTACGGGCGGTCCAACCTCCAAGAGACCCAGTACTTC
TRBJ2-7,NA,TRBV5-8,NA,CASSFDSSAGYEQYF,TGTGCCAGCAGCTTTGACTCTAGCGCTGGCTACGAGCAGTACTTC
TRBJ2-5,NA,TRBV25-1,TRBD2,CASGLGQETQYF,TGTGCCAGCGGACTAGGTCAGGAGACCCAGTACTTC
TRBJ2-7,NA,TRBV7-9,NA,CASSLKGTVTYEQYF,TGTGCCAGCAGCTTAAAAGGGACGGTTACCTACGAGCAGTACTTC
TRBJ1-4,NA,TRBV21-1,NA,CASSRRVTNEKLFF,TGTGCCAGCAGCAGGAGGGTAACTAATGAAAAACTGTTTTTT
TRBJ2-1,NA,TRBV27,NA,CASSPSGTSGDEQFF,TGTGCCAGCAGTCCCTCCGGGACTTCAGGGGATGAGCAGTTCTTC
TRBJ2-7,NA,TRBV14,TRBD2,CASSQEGQAGLAGGPLYEQYF,TGTGCCAGCAGCCAAGAAGGGCAGGCCGGACTAGCGGGAGGGCCGCTCTACGAGCAGTACTTC
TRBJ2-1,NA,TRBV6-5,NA,CASSPRGYNEQFF,TGTGCCAGCAGCCCCCGAGGGTACAATGAGCAGTTCTTC
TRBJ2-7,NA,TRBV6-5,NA,CASSWTASGDEQYF,TGTGCCAGCAGTTGGACTGCCTCTGGAGACGAGCAGTACTTC
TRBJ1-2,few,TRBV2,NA,CASSEQPIRRYTF,TGTGCCAGCAGTGAACAGCCAATTAGGCGCTACACCTTC
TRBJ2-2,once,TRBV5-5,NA,CASSMNTGELFF,TGTGCCAGCAGCATGAACACCGGGGAGCTGTTTTTT
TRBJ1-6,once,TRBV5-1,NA,CASSFGQMNSPLHF,TGCGCCAGCAGCTTTGGGCAGATGAATTCACCCCTCCACTTT